These 17 T cell receptor beta chains originate from one sample sequenced in a study of shared clonotypes between healthy human individuals. The data were produced by immunoSEQ multiplex PCR, yet TCRdb's version contains in-frame clones alone and is incomplete. The table records some 2,400,000 clones, more than 90% of them present only once. The sequenced sample consisted of naive CD4+ T cells sorted from blood. Subset denoted: CD45RA+ positively selected. The receptors shown here come from a young man in good health.

The V and J genes are TRBV5-1 and TRBJ2-3; possibly TRBD1 for D (6 bases). With 1 base removed from V and 2 bases from J, the gap between germline ends came to 11 bases. Germline V CDR1 and CDR2: SGHRS, YFSETQ. The CDR3 runs to 15 residues. For the CDR3, the DNA is TGCGCCAGCAGCTTGTTAGGGGGACCCACAGATACGCAGTATTTT. Translated, it gives CASSLLGGPTDTQYF. The variable domain in full, with the rest retrieved from reference TRBV5-1 and TRBJ2-3, is KAGVTQTPRYLIKTRGQQVTLSCSPISGHRSVSWYQQTPGQGLQFLFEYFSETQRNKGNFPGRFSGRQFSNSRSEMNVSTLELGDSALYLCASSLLGGPTDTQYFGPGTRLTVL.

The chain employs TRBV7-3 and TRBJ2-5, with 9 bases aligning to TRBD1. The CDR3 consists of 15 residues. CDR1 and CDR2 (germline): SGHTA, FQGTGA. J lost 5 bases, V lost 1 base, and 5 bases had no gene match. The CDR3: CASSLNTGGLETQYF. Here the CDR3 DNA reads TGTGCCAGCAGCTTAAATACAGGGGGCCTGGAGACCCAGTACTTC.

J is TRBJ1-2 and V is TRBV5-1; no reliable D call. The germline V gene encodes CDR1 SGHRS and CDR2 YFSETQ. V lost 6 bases and J lost 2, with 14 bases in between. This CDR3 comprises 14 residues. The chain's CDR3 is CASKVEGSNYGYTF. The CDR3 bases are TGCGCCAGCAAAGTTGAGGGAAGCAACTATGGCTACACCTTC.

V usage is TRBV18 and J usage is TRBJ1-5; D unresolved. From germline, CDR1 is KGHSH and CDR2 LQKENI. CDR3 length equals 16 residues. Trimming cost V 0 bases and J 3 bases, with 12 bases left between them. The DNA of the CDR3 is TGTGCCAGCTCACCACCTGTTGGGCCGAACAATCAGCCCCAGCATTTT. Translating it yields CASSPPVGPNNQPQHF.

The rearrangement links TRBV19 to TRBJ1-1; no firm D call. Trimming pared 3 bases from V and 4 bases from J, leaving 12 bases between. In germline, CDR1 is LNHDA, CDR2 SQIVND (reference sequence). The CDR3 runs to 14 residues. Here the CDR3 reads CASSIKGGPTEAFF. The CDR3, as DNA: TGTGCCAGTAGTATTAAGGGTGGCCCCACTGAAGCTTTCTTT.

The V call is TRBV25-1, the J call TRBJ2-7; no clear D. Germline CDR1 MGHDK, CDR2 SYGVNS. This CDR3 region has 12 residues. Trimming stripped 10 bases from V and 6 bases from J, with 16 bases between. CDR3 nucleotides: TGTGCCACATGGGCCTCGATCGGCGAGCAGTACTTC. Its translation is CATWASIGEQYF.

Remarks on this clone: Within the sample, other DNA sequences also encode this same CDR3. The rearrangement uses TRBV6-1 and TRBJ1-4, with D possibly being TRBD1 (5 bases). This CDR3 has 14 amino acids. In germline, CDR1 is MNHNS, CDR2 SASEGT. V was shortened by 3 bases and J by 8 bases, with 13 bases between the two germline ends. The CDR3 bases are TGTGCCAGCAGTGAGGGAGGGGTAGGGGAAAAACTGTTTTTT. The encoded protein is CASSEGGVGEKLFF.

The rearrangement links TRBV7-9 to TRBJ2-5; TRBD1 matches at 9 bases. The CDR3 covers 15 residues. V lost 5 bases and J lost 2; bases outside the gene matches: 6. Germline V gene sequence: CDR1 SEHNR, CDR2 FQNEAQ (reference sequence). CDR3 residues: CASSHRDREQETQYF. CDR3 DNA sequence: TGTGCCAGCAGCCACAGGGACAGGGAACAAGAGACCCAGTACTTC.

V and J are TRBV5-1 and TRBJ2-5, with D maybe TRBD2 (5 bases). Germline V gene data show CDR1 as SGHRS and CDR2 as YFSETQ. The CDR3 contains 13 residues. V lost 5 bases and J lost 10, with 18 bases in between. The CDR3 region has the DNA TGCGCCAGCAGACCTACATCAACCGGGGACCAGTACTTC. It translates to CASRPTSTGDQYF. Full variable domain (rest looked up from reference TRBV5-1 and TRBJ2-5): KAGVTQTPRYLIKTRGQQVTLSCSPISGHRSVSWYQQTPGQGLQFLFEYFSETQRNKGNFPGRFSGRQFSNSRSEMNVSTLELGDSALYLCASRPTSTGDQYFGPGTRLLVL.

This chain joins TRBV9 and TRBJ2-2; D is possibly TRBD2 (5 bases). Germline values: CDR1 SGDLS, CDR2 YYNGEE. The CDR3 length is 16 residues. V lost 3 bases, J lost 1 base, and 13 bases lay in between. Written as DNA, the CDR3 is TGTGCCAGCAGCGAGGGTACTAGTGTGAACACCGGGGAGCTGTTTTTT. Encoded protein: CASSEGTSVNTGELFF.

V gene TRBV28 combines with J gene TRBJ1-5, with a possible D match to TRBD1 (6 bases). With 4 bases removed from V and 1 base from J, the gap between germline ends came to 14 bases. The CDR3 is 16 amino acids. Germline V lookup: CDR1 MDHEN, CDR2 SYDVKM. This CDR3 reads CASSSGTPLSNQPQHF. The CDR3 coding sequence is TGTGCCAGCAGTTCCGGGACACCCCTCAGCAATCAGCCCCAGCATTTT.

This chain links TRBV30 with TRBJ2-5; perhaps TRBD1 as D (5 bases). Between the trimmed V and J ends, which lost 2 bases and 1 base, there was a span of 11 bases. Germline V CDR1 and CDR2: GTSNPN, SVGIG (reference sequence). CDR3 size: 14 residues. Here the CDR3 DNA reads TGTGCCTGGAGTTCCGACAGTCCCCAAGAGACCCAGTACTTC. It yields the protein CAWSSDSPQETQYF.

As for this clone: The identical CDR3 is also encoded by other nucleotide sequences in the sample. V is TRBV30 and J is TRBJ1-5; D possibly corresponds to TRBD1 (5 bases). This CDR3 contains 13 residues. Germline CDR1 is GTSNPN and CDR2 is SVGIG (reference sequence). V gave up 4 bases and J gave up 1 base, with 8 bases separating them. The CDR3 here is CAWNRDSNQPQHF. The CDR3 nucleotides read TGTGCCTGGAACCGGGACAGCAATCAGCCCCAGCATTTT.

This chain uses TRBV21-1 with TRBJ1-5. TRBV21-1 counts as a pseudogene. The CDR3 runs to 18 residues. The CDR3 DNA follows: TGTGCCAGCAGCCTACCTTGGGGGGCGGCCCTTTATAATCAGCCCCAGCATTTT. Protein: CASSLPWGAALYNQPQHF.

This clone was seen only a few times. The chain carries TRBV10-3 and TRBJ2-7; D might be TRBD1 (5 bases). V lost 0 bases and J 6 bases, leaving 6 bases between the germline ends. This CDR3 comprises 12 residues. The germline CDR1 and CDR2 sequences are ENHRY and SYGVKD. The chain's CDR3 is CAISESRVEQYF. The CDR3 nucleotides are TGTGCCATCAGTGAGTCCAGGGTCGAGCAGTACTTC.

This rearrangement joins TRBV28 to TRBJ1-5; D not resolved. The CDR3 consists of 15 residues. The V end was cut by 2 bases, the J end by 4 bases, with 12 bases between. The germline V gene has CDR1 MDHEN and CDR2 SYDVKM. DNA of the CDR3: TGTGCCAGCAGTTTAGAGGCTAACCGAAATCAGCCCCAGCATTTT. Translated: CASSLEANRNQPQHF.

This sequence joins TRBV7-3 and TRBJ2-5; D ambiguous. The V gene's germline CDR1 is SGHTA and CDR2 FQGTGA. This CDR3 has 14 amino acids. The V end was cut by 5 bases, the J end by 5 bases, with 15 bases between. This CDR3 is CASSTGSGPETQYF. CDR3 DNA: TGTGCCAGCAGCACCGGTTCCGGGCCGGAGACCCAGTACTTC.